This T cell receptor beta chain was obtained from a study of blood T cell repertoires in COVID-19 (dated by TCRdb to 2018 to 2021). With regard to the full study: The collaborator samples originated in the United States, Italy and Spain and spanned the acute and convalescent phases of COVID-19. The material from the prospective study consisted of cDNA or gDNA derived from T cells, B-cell-depleted T cells, or PBMCs. Samples came from the ongoing ImmuneRACE study (first 160 participants) plus 1,254 subjects from 6 global collaborators. The dataset comprised deeply sampled blood TCRbeta repertoires from subjects exposed to, actively infected with, or recovered from COVID-19. The repertoires were made available in a free public database intended to serve as a resource for research on the immune response to SARS-CoV-2. A de-identified subject ID, COVID-19 status, age in years and sex were almost always included in the sample metadata. Where available, HLA class I and class II types were taken from metadata supplied by the sample provider and were not determined by assay-based typing. Overall results and qualifications from the work: Clinical and demographic metadata were provided uncurated, with the amount varying by source and participant.

One collaborating source in Seattle enrolled patients during active infection and followed them longitudinally through the course of disease. Collaborating institutions collected whole blood in K2EDTA tubes following their own protocols. For TCRbeta analysis, collaborator samples were shipped as frozen whole blood, as isolated PBMCs, or as DNA extracted from either sample type. Clipping removes 6 bases from V and 5 bases from J, with 8 as the unmatched junction base count. Sequences MNHEY (CDR1) and SVGAGI (CDR2) are obtained from the germline V gene. Including cysteine and phenylalanine, the CDR3 has 15 amino acids. Left in the record is the CDR3 DNA by itself, 45 bases read in frame from the first base. The immunoSEQ Assay, a bias-controlled multiplex PCR, was used to amplify TCRbeta CDR3 regions from genomic DNA. For the original study's pipeline: The number of nucleated cells in each sample was estimated from the amplification of reference gene primers within the assay. Sequence reads were collapsed and filtered to measure the absolute abundance of every unique TCRbeta CDR3 rearrangement. For each sample, productive Simpson clonality was calculated as the square root of Simpson's diversity index over productive rearrangements. TCRdb carries this immuneACCESS record with in-frame sequences only. Its versions omit some clonotypes, under half of them owing to an unresolved V gene in the studies checked, with the rest unexplained. Clone size and V and J calls were adopted from that table, with D and trimming inferred from the DNA. In all, the sample holds a few hundred thousand clones, and roughly 80% of those were seen once. The ten largest make up roughly 5.1% of the sample.

In the case of this clone: The antigen this receptor binds is unknown. No base-level quality is on record; no much larger clone is a single base apart.

The chain is made from TRBV6-5 and TRBJ2-2; a stretch of 8 junction bases matches TRBD2. This clonotype was obtained from an older woman with COVID-19, enrolled during active disease. Sequencing was done on a sample of peripheral blood. The CDR3 here reads CASRGTRLGTGELFF. The nucleotides are TGTGCCAGCAGGGGGACTAGGCTAGGAACCGGGGAGCTGTTTTTT.